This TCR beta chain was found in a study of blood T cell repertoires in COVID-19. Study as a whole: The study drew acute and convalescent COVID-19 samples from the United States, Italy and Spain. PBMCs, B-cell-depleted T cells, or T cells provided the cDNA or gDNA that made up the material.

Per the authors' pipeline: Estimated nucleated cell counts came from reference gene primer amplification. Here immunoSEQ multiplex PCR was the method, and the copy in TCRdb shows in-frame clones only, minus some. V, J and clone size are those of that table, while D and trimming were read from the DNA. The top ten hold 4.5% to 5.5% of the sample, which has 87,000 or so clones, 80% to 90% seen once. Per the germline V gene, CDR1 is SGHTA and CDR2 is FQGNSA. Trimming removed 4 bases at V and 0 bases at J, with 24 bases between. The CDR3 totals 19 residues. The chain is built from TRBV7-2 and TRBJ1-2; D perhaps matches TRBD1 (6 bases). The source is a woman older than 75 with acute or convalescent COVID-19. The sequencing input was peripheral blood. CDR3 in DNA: TGTGCCAGCAGCTCCCCCTCGTTATCCGGGGGGCAAGCTAACTATGGCTACACCTTC. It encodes CASSSPSLSGGQANYGYTF.